This entry describes one TCR beta chain. Which antigen it targets is not known. Base qualities are missing; no much larger clone stands one base away. These data come from a study of blood T cells in healthy people across ages (dated by TCRdb to between 2015 and 2017). Describing the broader study: In model experiments, template switching captured roughly one uniquely barcoded TCR beta cDNA molecule for every two T cells. To track age-related changes in TCR beta repertoire diversity, the study relied on deep sequencing normalized with unique cDNA molecular identifiers. Donors were grouped into four age groups: young (average roughly 16 years), middle-aged (approximately 41), aged (around 60) and long-lived (over 80). To avoid experimental bias, donors of different ages were randomly spread across the sequencing lanes. Two additional independent replicas of 1 million unique cDNA reads from the same blood draw were analyzed for two donors (one aged 18 to 30 and one aged 80 or older). Broader findings and caveats from the paper: Observed TCR beta diversity per million T cells fell roughly linearly with age, and a significant reduction was already apparent by age roughly 40. Donor CMV infection status was unknown, potentially confounding age-related changes in expanded clonotypes. A strong correlation was found between observed TCR beta diversity and the percentage of naive T cells measured by flow cytometry. Total diversity estimates from one million sequenced T cells were considered lower bounds and underestimates. The long-lived group showed more naive CD4+ T cells, fewer expanded clones and increased TCR diversity than the aged group, suggesting age selection. Bulk unsorted PBMC profiling prevented conclusive comparison of naive and antigen-experienced compartments.

Libraries were prepared through 5' RACE. The instrument given in TCRdb is Illumina HiSeq 2500. A second roughly 7 to 11 cycle PCR used a sample-barcoded 5' primer and a J-beta primer mix. A unique molecular identifier was introduced onto each TCR beta cDNA molecule by a template-switch 5' adaptor carrying 12 random nucleotides. At least 3 million CDR3-containing paired-end reads were obtained from each sample. First-strand cDNA was synthesized from all RNA with the Mint cDNA synthesis kit, primed by a TRBC-specific oligonucleotide. Following uracil-DNA glycosylase treatment, all cDNA underwent a first 18-cycle PCR with the universal primers M1SS and BC2_uni_R. In the source study's methods: Normalization of each sample was performed by random selection of 1 million high-quality reads, each carrying a distinct molecular identifier. Reads with shared molecular identifiers were discarded instead of being binned into consensus sequences. CDR3 identification, clonotype clustering and error correction used MiTCR with a Q25 quality threshold and the strictest error-elimination algorithm. A nonparametric unseen species model with Euler transformation was used to estimate lower-bound total TCR beta diversity. Clones were called with MiXCR by TCRdb after fastp trimmed the public reads at Q25, and only in-frame beta chains were retained. Each CDR3 protein gets just one entry, which takes the most common genes and DNA from the rows behind it. V and J calls and clone size were set by TCRdb, not the authors. The sample has over a million distinct CDR3 sequences on record, 40% to 55% of them singletons. About 19% of the sample comes from the top ten.

Systemically healthy Caucasian individuals from Russia, 35 to 50 in total and aged about 6 to 95 years, were included as donors. Roughly 9 milliliters of peripheral blood were drawn from each donor into EDTA-treated Vacutainer tubes. Ficoll-Paque density-gradient centrifugation was used to isolate PBMCs, with at least 6.5 million per sample. Total RNA, at least 6 micrograms per sample, was extracted from PBMCs with Trizol reagent. For every donor, an aliquot of PBMCs went through flow cytometry to measure the percentages of naive CD45RAhigh/CD27high T cells. This clonotype was obtained from a woman aged 55-75 years in good health. Sequencing was done on a sample of blood.

At the DNA level, the sequence is TGCGCCAGCTCAGTTCCGGCTTCAGATACGCAGTATTTT. It translates to CASSVPASDTQYF. The sequence is built from TRBV5-1 and TRBJ2-3, with an unclear D gene assignment. CDR1 and CDR2, per the germline V gene, are SGHRS and YFSETQ. The junction shows trimming of 7 bases on V and 4 bases on J, plus 13 bases between the germline ends. From the cysteine through the phenylalanine, the CDR3 covers 13 amino acids. Only the CDR3 part of the read is kept: 39 bases, read in frame from the first base.